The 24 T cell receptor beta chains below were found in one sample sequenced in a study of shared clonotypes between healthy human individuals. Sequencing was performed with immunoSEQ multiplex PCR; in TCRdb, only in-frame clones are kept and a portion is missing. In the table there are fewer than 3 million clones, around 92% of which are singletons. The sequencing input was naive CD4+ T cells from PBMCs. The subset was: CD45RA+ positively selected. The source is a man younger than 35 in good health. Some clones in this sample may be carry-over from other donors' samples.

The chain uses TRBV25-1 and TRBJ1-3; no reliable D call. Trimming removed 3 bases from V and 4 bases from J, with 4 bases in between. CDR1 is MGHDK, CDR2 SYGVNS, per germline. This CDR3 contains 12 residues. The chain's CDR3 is CASSDRGNTIYF. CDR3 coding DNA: TGTGCCAGCAGTGACAGGGGAAACACCATATATTTT.

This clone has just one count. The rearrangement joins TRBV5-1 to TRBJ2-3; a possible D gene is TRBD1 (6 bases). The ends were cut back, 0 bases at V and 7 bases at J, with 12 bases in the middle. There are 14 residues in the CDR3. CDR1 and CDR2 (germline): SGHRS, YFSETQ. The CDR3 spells CASSLVQGRYTQYF. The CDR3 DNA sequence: TGCGCCAGCAGCTTGGTACAGGGACGGTATACGCAGTATTTT.

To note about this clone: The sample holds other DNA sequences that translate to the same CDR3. The CDR3 sequence: CASSLALAGAEQFF. For the CDR3, the DNA is TGCGCCAGCAGCTTGGCATTAGCGGGAGCTGAGCAGTTCTTC. The gene calls are TRBV5-1 and TRBJ2-1; TRBD2 aligns across 9 bases. CDR1 SGHRS and CDR2 YFSETQ come from the germline V gene. The trim removed 0 bases at V and 9 bases at J, leaving 4 bases unmatched. CDR3 length: 14 residues.

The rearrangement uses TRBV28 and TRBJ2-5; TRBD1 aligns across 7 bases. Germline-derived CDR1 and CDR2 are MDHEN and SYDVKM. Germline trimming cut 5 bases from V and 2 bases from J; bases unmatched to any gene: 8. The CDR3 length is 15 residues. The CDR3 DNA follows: TGTGCCAGCAGTAACAGGGGAAGTGGGCAAGAGACCCAGTACTTC. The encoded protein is CASSNRGSGQETQYF. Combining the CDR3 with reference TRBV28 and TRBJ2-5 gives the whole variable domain DVKVTQSSRYLVKRTGEKVFLECVQDMDHENMFWYRQDPGLGLRLIYFSYDVKMKEKGDIPEGYSVSREKKERFSLILESASTNQTSMYLCASSNRGSGQETQYFGPGTRLLVL.

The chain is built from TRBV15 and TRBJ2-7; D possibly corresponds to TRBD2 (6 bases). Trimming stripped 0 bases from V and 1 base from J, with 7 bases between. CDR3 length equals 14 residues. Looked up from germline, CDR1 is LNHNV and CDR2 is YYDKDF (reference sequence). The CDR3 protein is CATSRETRSYEQYF. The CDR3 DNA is TGTGCCACCAGCAGAGAGACTAGGTCCTACGAGCAGTACTTC.

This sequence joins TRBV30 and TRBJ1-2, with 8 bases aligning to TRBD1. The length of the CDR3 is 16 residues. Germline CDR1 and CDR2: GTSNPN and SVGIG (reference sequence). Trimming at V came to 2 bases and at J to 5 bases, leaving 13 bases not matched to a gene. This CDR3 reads CAWSPPGGRGLYGYTF. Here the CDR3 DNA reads TGTGCCTGGAGTCCACCTGGGGGCAGGGGGCTGTATGGCTACACCTTC.

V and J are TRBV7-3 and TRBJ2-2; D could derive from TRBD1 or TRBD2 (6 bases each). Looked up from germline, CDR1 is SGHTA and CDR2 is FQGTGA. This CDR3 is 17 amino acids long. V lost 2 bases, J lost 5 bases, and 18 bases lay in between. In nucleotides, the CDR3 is TGTGCCAGCAGCTTAGGCGTCGGGCAGGGGAGGACCGGGGAGCTGTTTTTT. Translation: CASSLGVGQGRTGELFF.

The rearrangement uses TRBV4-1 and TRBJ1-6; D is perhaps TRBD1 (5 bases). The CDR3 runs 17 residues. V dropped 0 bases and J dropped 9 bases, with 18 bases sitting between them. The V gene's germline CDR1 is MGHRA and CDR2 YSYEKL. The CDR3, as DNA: TGCGCCAGCAGCCAAGACCACCCGCGGGGGGTAGGTTCACCCCTCCACTTT. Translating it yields CASSQDHPRGVGSPLHF.

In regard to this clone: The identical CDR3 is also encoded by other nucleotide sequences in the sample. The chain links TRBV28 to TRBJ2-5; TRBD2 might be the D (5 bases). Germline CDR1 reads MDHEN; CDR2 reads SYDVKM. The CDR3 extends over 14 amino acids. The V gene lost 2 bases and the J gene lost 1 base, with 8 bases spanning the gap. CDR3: CASSLSGGQETQYF. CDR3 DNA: TGTGCCAGCAGTTTAAGTGGAGGCCAAGAGACCCAGTACTTC.

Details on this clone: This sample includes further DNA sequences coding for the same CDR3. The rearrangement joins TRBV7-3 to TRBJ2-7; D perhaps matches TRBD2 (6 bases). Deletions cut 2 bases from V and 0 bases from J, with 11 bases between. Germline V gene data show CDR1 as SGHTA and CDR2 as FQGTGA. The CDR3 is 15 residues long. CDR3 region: CASSLGVSGSYEQYF. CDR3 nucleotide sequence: TGTGCCAGCAGCTTAGGGGTTAGCGGCTCCTACGAGCAGTACTTC. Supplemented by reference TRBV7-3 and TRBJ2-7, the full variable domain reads GAGVSQTPSNKVTEKGKYVELRCDPISGHTALYWYRQSLGQGPEFLIYFQGTGAADDSGLPNDRFFAVRPEGSVSTLKIQRTERGDSAVYLCASSLGVSGSYEQYFGPGTRLTVT.

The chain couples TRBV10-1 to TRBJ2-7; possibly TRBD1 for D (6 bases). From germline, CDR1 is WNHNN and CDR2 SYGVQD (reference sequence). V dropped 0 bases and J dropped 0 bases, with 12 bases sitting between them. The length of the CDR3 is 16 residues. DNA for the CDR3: TGCGCCAGCAGTGAGTCGATCCAGGGGATCTCCTACGAGCAGTACTTC. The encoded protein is CASSESIQGISYEQYF.

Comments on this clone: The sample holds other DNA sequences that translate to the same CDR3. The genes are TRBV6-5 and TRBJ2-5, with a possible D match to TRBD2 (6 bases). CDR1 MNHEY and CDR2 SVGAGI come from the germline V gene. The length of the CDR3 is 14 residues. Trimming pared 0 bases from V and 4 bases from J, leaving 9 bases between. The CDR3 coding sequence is TGTGCCAGCAGTTACTCGAACGGGGGAGAGACCCAGTACTTC. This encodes CASSYSNGGETQYF.

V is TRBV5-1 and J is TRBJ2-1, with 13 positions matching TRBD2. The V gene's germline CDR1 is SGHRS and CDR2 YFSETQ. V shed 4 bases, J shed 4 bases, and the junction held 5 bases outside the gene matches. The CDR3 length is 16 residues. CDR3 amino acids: CASSTGLAGDYNEQFF. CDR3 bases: TGCGCCAGCAGCACTGGACTAGCGGGAGATTACAATGAGCAGTTCTTC.

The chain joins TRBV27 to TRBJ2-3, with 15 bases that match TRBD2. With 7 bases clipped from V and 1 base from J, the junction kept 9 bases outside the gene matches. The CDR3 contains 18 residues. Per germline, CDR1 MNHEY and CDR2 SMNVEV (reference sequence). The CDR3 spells CASNGLAGGPGGTDTQYF. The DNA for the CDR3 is TGTGCCAGCAATGGACTAGCGGGAGGGCCAGGGGGCACAGATACGCAGTATTTT.

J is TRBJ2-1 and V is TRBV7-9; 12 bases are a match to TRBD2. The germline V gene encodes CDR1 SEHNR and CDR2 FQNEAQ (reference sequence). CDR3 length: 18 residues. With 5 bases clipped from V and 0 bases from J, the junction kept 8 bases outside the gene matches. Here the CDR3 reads CASSQLAGGPSSYNEQFF. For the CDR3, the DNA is TGTGCCAGCAGCCAGCTAGCGGGAGGGCCTTCCTCCTACAATGAGCAGTTCTTC.

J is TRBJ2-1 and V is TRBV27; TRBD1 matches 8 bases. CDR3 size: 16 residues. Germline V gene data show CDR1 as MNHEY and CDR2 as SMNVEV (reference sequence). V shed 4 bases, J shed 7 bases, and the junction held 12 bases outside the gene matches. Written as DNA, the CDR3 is TGTGCCAGCAGTTCAATACAGGGGGGCTTCGTGAATGAGCAGTTCTTC. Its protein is CASSSIQGGFVNEQFF.

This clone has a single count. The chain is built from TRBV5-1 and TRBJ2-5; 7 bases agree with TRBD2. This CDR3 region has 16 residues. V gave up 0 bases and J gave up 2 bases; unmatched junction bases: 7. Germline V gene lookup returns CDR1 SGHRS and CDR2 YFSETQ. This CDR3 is CASSLVGRTPQETQYF. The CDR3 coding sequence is TGCGCCAGCAGCTTGGTCGGGAGGACCCCTCAAGAGACCCAGTACTTC.

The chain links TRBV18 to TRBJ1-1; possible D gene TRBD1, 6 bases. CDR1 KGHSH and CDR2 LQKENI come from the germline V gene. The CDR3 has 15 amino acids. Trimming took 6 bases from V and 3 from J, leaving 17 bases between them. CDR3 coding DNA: TGTGCCAGCTCCCTCCAACAGGGTACGGACACTGAAGCTTTCTTT. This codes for CASSLQQGTDTEAFF.

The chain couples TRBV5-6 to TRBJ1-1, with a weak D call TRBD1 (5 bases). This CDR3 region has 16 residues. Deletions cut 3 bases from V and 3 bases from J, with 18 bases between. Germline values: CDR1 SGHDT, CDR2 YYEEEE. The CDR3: CASSSVSGRVHTEAFF. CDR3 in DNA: TGTGCCAGCAGCTCCGTATCAGGGAGGGTTCACACTGAAGCTTTCTTT. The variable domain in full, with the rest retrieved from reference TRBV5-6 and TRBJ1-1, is DAGVTQSPTHLIKTRGQQVTLRCSPKSGHDTVSWYQQALGQGPQFIFQYYEEEERQRGNFPDRFSGHQFPNYSSELNVNALLLGDSALYLCASSSVSGRVHTEAFFGQGTRLTVV.

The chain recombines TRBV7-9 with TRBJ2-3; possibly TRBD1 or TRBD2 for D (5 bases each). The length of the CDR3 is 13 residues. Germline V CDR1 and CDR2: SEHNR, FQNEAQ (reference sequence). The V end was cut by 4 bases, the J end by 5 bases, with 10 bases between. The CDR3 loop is CASSYGALDTQYF. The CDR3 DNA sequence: TGTGCCAGCAGCTACGGGGCTTTAGATACGCAGTATTTT.

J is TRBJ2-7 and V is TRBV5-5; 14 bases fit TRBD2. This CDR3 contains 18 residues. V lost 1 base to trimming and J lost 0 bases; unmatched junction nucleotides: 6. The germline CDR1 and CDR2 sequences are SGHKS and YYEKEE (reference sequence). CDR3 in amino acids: CASSLPRLAGGRSYEQYF. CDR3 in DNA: TGTGCCAGCAGCTTGCCTCGACTAGCGGGAGGGCGCTCCTACGAGCAGTACTTC.

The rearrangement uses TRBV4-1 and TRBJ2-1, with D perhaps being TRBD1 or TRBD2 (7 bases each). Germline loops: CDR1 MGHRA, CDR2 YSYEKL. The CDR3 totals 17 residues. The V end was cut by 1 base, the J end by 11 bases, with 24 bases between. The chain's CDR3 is CASSQVREGAGEVKQFF. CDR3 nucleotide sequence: TGCGCCAGCAGCCAAGTTAGGGAGGGGGCAGGAGAAGTGAAGCAGTTCTTC.

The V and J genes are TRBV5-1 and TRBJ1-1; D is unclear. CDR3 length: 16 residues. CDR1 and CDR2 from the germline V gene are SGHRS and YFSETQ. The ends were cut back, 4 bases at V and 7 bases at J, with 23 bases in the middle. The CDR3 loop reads CASSGRASVQRDEAFF. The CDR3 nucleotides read TGCGCCAGCAGCGGGAGGGCATCCGTACAGAGAGATGAAGCTTTCTTT. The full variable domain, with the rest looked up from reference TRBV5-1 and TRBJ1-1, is KAGVTQTPRYLIKTRGQQVTLSCSPISGHRSVSWYQQTPGQGLQFLFEYFSETQRNKGNFPGRFSGRQFSNSRSEMNVSTLELGDSALYLCASSGRASVQRDEAFFGQGTRLTVV.

CDR3 DNA sequence: TGTGCCAGCAGTTACTCGCGGCTCTCCCTGGGGTACGAGCAGTACTTC. Translated, it gives CASSYSRLSLGYEQYF. The rearrangement joins TRBV6-5 to TRBJ2-7; D call uncertain. There are 16 residues in the CDR3. Trimming cost V 0 bases and J 4 bases, with 16 bases left between them. Germline V gives CDR1 MNHEY, CDR2 SVGAGI.